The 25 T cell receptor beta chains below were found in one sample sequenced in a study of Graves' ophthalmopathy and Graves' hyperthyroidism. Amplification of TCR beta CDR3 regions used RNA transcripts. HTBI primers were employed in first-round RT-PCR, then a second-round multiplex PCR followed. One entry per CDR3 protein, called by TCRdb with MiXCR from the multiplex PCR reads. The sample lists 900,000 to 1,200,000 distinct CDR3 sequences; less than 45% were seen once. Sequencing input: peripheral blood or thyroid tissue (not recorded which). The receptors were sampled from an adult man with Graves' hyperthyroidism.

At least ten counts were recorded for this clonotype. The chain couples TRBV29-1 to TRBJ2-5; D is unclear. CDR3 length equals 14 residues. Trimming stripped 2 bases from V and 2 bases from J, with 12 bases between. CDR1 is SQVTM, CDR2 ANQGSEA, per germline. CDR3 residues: CSVEYPRSQETQYF. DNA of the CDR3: TGCAGCGTTGAATACCCTAGATCACAAGAGACCCAGTACTTC.

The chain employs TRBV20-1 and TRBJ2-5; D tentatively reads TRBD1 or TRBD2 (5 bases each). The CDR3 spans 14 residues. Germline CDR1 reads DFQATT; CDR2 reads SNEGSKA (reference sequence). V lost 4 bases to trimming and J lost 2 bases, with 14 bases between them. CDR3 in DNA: TGCAGTGCTACCCCAGGGAGCGAACAAGAGACCCAGTACTTC. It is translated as CSATPGSEQETQYF.

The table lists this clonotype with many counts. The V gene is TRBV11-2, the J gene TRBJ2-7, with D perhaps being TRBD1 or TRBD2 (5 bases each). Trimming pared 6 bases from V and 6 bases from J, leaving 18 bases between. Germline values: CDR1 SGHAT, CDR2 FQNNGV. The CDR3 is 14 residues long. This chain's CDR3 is CASSRGPSGSEQYF. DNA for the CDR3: TGTGCCAGCAGTCGGGGACCCTCAGGGAGCGAGCAGTACTTC.

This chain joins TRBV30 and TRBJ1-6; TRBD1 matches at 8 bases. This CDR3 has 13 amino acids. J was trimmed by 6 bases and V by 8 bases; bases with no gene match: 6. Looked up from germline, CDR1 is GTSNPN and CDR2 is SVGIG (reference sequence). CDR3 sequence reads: CAIRGHVNSPLHF. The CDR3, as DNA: TGTGCCATCAGGGGGCACGTTAATTCACCCCTCCACTTT.

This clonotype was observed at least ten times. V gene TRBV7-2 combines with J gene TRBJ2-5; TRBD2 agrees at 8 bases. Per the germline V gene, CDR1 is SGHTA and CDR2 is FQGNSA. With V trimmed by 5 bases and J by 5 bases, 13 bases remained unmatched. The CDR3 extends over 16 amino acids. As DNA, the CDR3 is TGTGCCAGCAGCCCAGCGGGGGCCCGCCGGGGGGAGACCCAGTACTTC. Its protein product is CASSPAGARRGETQYF. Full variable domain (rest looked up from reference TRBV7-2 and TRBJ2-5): GAGVSQSPSNKVTEKGKDVELRCDPISGHTALYWYRQSLGQGLEFLIYFQGNSAPDKSGLPSDRFSAERTGGSVSTLTIQRTQQEDSAVYLCASSPAGARRGETQYFGPGTRLLVL.

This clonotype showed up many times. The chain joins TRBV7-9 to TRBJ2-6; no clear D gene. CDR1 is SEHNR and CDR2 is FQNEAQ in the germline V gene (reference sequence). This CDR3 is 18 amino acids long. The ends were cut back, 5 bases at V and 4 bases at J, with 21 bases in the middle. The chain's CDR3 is CASSESGLSMKGANVLTF. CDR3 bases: TGTGCCAGCAGCGAATCGGGCCTCTCCATGAAGGGGGCCAACGTCCTGACTTTC.

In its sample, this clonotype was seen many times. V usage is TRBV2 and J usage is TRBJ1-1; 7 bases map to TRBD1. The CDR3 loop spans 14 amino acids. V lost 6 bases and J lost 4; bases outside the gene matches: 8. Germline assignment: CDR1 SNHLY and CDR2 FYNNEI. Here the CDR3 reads CASRTTGVATEAFF. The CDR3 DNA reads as TGTGCCAGCAGGACTACAGGGGTTGCCACTGAAGCTTTCTTT.

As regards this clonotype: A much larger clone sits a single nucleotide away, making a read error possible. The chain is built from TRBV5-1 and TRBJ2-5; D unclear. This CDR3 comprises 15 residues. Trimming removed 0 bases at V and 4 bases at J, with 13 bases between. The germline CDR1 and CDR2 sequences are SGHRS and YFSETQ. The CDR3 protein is CASSLDGQNRETQYF. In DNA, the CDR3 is TGCGCCAGCAGCTTGGACGGGCAGAATCGAGAGACCCAGTACTTC.

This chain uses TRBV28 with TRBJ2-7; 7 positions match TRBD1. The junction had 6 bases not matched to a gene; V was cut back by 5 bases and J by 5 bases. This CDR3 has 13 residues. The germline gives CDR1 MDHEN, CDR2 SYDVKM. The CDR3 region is CASSPVTGNEQYF. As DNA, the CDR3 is TGTGCCAGCAGTCCGGTGACAGGGAACGAGCAGTACTTC.

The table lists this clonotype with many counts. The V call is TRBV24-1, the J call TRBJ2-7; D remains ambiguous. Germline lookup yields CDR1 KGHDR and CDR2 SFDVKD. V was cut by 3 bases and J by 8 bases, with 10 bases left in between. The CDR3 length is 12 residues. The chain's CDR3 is CATSDPGMKQYF. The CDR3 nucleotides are TGTGCCACCAGTGATCCTGGGATGAAGCAGTACTTC.

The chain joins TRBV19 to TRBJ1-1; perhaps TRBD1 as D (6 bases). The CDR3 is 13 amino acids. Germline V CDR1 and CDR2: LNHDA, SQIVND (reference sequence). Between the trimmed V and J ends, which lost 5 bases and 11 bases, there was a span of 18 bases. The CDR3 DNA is TGTGCCAGTAGTGAGAACAGGGCATGGACTGCTTTCTTT. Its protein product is CASSENRAWTAFF. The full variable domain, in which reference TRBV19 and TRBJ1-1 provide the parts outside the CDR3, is DGGITQSPKYLFRKEGQNVTLSCEQNLNHDAMYWYRQDPGQGLRLIYYSQIVNDFQKGDIAEGYSVSREKKESFPLTVTSAQKNPTAFYLCASSENRAWTAFFGQGTRLTVV.

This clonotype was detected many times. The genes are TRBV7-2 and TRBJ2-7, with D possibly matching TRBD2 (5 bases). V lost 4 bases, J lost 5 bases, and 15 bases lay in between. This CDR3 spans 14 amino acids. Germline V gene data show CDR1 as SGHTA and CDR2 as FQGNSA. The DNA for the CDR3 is TGTGCCAGCAGCTATTCGCGAGGGTGGAACGAGCAGTACTTC. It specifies CASSYSRGWNEQYF.

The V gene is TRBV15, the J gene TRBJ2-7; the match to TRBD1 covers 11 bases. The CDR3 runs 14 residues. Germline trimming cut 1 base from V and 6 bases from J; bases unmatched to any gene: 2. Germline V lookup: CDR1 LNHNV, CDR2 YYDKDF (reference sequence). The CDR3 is CATSRGGQGAEQYF. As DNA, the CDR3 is TGTGCCACCAGCAGAGGAGGACAGGGGGCCGAGCAGTACTTC.

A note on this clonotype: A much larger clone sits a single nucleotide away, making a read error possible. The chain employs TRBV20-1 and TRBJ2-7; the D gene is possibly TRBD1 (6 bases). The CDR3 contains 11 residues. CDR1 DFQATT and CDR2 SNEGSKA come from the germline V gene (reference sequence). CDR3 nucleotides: TGCAGTGCTTGGACAGCCTACGAGCAGTGCTTC. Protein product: CSAWTAYEQCF.

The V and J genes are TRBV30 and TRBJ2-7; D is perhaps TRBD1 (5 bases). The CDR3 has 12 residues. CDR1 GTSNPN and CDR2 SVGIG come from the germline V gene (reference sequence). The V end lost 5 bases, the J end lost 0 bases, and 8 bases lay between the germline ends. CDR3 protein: CAWSDNSYEQYF. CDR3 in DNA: TGTGCCTGGTCGGACAACTCCTACGAGCAGTACTTC.

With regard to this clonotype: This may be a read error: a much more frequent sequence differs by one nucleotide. CDR3 nucleotide sequence: TGTGCCGTCAGTCTGCAGGGTGGGGAGCAGTACTTC. It codes for CAVSLQGGEQYF. The chain recombines TRBV10-3 with TRBJ2-7, with a weak D call TRBD1 (5 bases). The germline gives CDR1 ENHRY, CDR2 SYGVKD. The CDR3 runs to 12 residues.

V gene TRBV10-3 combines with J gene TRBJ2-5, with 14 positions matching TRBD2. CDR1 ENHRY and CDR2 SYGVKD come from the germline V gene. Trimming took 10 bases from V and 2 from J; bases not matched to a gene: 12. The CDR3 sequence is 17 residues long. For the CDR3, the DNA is TGTGCCAGCAAGGGAGGGACTAGCGGGAGCAAACAAGAGACCCAGTACTTC. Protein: CASKGGTSGSKQETQYF.

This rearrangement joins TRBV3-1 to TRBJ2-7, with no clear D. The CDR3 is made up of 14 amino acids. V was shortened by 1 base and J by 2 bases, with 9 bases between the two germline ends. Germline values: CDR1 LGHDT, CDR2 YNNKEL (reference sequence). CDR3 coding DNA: TGTGCCAGCAGCCAAGCCGAGACCACCTACGAGCAGTACTTC. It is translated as CASSQAETTYEQYF.

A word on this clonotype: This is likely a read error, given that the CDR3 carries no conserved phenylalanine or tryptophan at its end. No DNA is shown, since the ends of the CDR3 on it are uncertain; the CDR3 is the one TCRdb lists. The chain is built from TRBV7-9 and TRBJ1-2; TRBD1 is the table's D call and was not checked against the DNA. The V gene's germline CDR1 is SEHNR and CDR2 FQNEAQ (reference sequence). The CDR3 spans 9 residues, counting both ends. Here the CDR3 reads CASSPETGG.

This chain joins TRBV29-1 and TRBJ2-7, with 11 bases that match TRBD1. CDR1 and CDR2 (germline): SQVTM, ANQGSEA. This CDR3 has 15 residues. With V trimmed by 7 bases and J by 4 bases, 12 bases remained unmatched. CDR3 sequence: CSARPGDRGSYEQYF. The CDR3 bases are TGCAGCGCCAGGCCCGGGGACAGGGGGTCGTACGAGCAGTACTTC.

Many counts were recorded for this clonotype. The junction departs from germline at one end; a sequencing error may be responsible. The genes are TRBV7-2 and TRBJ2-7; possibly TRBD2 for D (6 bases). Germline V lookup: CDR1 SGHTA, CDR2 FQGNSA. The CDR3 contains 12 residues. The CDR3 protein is CASSFRDSSAWW. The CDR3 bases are TGTGCCAGCAGCTTCCGGGACTCCTCCGCCTGGTGG.

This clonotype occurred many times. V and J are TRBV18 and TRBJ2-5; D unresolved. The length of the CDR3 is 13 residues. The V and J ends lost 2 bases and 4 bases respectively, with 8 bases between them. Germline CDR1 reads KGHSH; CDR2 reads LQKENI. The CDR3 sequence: CASSPVTGETQYF. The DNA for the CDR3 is TGTGCCAGCTCACCAGTAACGGGAGAGACCCAGTACTTC.

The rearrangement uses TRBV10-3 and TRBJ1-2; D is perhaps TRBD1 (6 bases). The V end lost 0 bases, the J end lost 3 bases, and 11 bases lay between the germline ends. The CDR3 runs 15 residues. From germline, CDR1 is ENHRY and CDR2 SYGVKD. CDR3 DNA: TGTGCCATCAGTGAGTCACACGGACAGTACTATGGCTACACCTTC. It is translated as CAISESHGQYYGYTF.

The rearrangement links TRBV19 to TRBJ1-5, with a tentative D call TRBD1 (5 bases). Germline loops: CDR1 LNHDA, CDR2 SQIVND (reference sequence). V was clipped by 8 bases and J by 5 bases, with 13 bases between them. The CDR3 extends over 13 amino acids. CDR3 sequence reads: CASSTRGDQPQHF. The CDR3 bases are TGTGCCAGTTCGACTCGGGGCGATCAGCCCCAGCATTTT.

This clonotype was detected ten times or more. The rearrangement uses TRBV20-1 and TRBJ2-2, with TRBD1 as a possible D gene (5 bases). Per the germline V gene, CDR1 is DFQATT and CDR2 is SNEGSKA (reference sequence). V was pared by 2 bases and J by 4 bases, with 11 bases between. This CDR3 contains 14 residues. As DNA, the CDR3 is TGCAGTGCTAGACTAGACAGTTTCACCGGGGAGCTGTTTTTT. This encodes CSARLDSFTGELFF.